Below are 13 T cell receptor beta chains sequenced from a single sample in a study of blood T cell repertoires in COVID-19. Sequenced by immunoSEQ multiplex PCR; TCRdb stores in-frame clones only, minus some. Of approximately 300,000 clones listed, about 82% are singletons. Sequencing was done on a sample of peripheral blood. These receptors all come from a woman aged 50 to 65 with acute or convalescent COVID-19.

The chain is built from TRBV5-4 and TRBJ2-7; the match to TRBD1 covers 10 bases. This CDR3 contains 15 residues. V lost 4 bases, J lost 7 bases, and 11 bases stayed unmatched. Germline V gene sequence: CDR1 SGHNT, CDR2 YYREEE (reference sequence). CDR3 loop: CASSMGQGNGGEQYF. For the CDR3, the DNA is TGTGCCAGCAGCATGGGACAGGGGAATGGCGGAGAGCAGTACTTC.

The rearrangement uses TRBV4-1 and TRBJ1-6; a weak D match, TRBD1 (6 bases). The V gene lost 0 bases and the J gene lost 9 bases, with 15 bases spanning the gap. This CDR3 has 16 amino acids. CDR1 is MGHRA and CDR2 is YSYEKL in the germline V gene. CDR3 sequence (DNA): TGCGCCAGCAGCCAAGAATGGGCACAGGGTTTTTCACCCCTCCACTTT. Translating gives CASSQEWAQGFSPLHF.

The genes are TRBV7-2 and TRBJ2-3, with 8 bases lining up with TRBD2. CDR3 length equals 18 residues. Germline V CDR1 and CDR2: SGHTA, FQGNSA. V trimming: 5 bases; J trimming: 2 bases; junction bases outside the gene matches: 15. The CDR3 nucleotides are TGTGCCAGCAGCGACCCCGTGGTAGTAGCGGGATACACAGATACGCAGTATTTT. It is translated as CASSDPVVVAGYTDTQYF.

The chain links TRBV7-9 to TRBJ1-2; no firm D call. This CDR3 is built from 17 residues. V gave up 4 bases and J gave up 5 bases, with 23 bases separating them. Germline V gene data show CDR1 as SEHNR and CDR2 as FQNEAQ (reference sequence). The CDR3: CASSSQARGPRTYGYTF. DNA of the CDR3: TGTGCCAGCAGCTCCCAGGCCCGGGGTCCTAGGACGTATGGCTACACCTTC.

This chain links TRBV5-8 with TRBJ1-1, with D maybe TRBD1 (6 bases). CDR1 SGHTS and CDR2 YDEGEE come from the germline V gene. This CDR3 comprises 17 residues. V was cut by 1 base and J by 1 base, with 17 bases left in between. The CDR3: CASSLLHTGLGNTEAFF. DNA of the CDR3: TGTGCCAGCAGCTTGTTGCATACAGGGTTGGGGAACACTGAAGCTTTCTTT.

The V call is TRBV9, the J call TRBJ2-7, with TRBD1 as a possible D gene (6 bases). Germline lookup yields CDR1 SGDLS and CDR2 YYNGEE. This CDR3 comprises 14 residues. The germline V and J ends were trimmed by 1 base and 3 bases, with 11 bases remaining between them. The chain's CDR3 is CASSVSPGDYEQYF. The CDR3, as DNA: TGTGCCAGCAGCGTATCGCCAGGGGACTACGAGCAGTACTTC. The variable domain in full, with the rest retrieved from reference TRBV9 and TRBJ2-7, is DSGVTQTPKHLITATGQRVTLRCSPRSGDLSVYWYQQSLDQGLQFLIQYYNGEERAKGNILERFSAQQFPDLHSELNLSSLELGDSALYFCASSVSPGDYEQYFGPGTRLTVT.

This rearrangement joins TRBV4-3 to TRBJ1-5; 8 nucleotides match TRBD1. V dropped 0 bases and J dropped 7; count of bases not matched to a gene: 5. Germline V gene data show CDR1 as LGHNA and CDR2 as YSLEER. CDR3 length: 15 amino acids. The CDR3 region is CASSQEAGGGQPQHF. In DNA form, the CDR3 reads TGCGCCAGCAGCCAAGAGGCAGGGGGCGGACAGCCCCAGCATTTT.

Concerning this clone itself: The sample has other DNA sequences that encode this CDR3 too. The genes are TRBV20-1 and TRBJ1-1; the D gene is possibly TRBD1 (6 bases). This CDR3 has 14 amino acids. V was trimmed by 3 bases and J by 0 bases, leaving 11 bases between them. Per the germline V gene, CDR1 is DFQATT and CDR2 is SNEGSKA (reference sequence). The CDR3 nucleotides read TGCAGTGCTAGTCCGGGACATTTGAACACTGAAGCTTTCTTT. This gives the protein CSASPGHLNTEAFF.

This chain connects TRBV29-1 to TRBJ1-1; D is perhaps TRBD1 (6 bases). The V end was cut by 7 bases, the J end by 4 bases, with 19 bases between. The germline V gene has CDR1 SQVTM and CDR2 ANQGSEA. The CDR3 totals 14 residues. DNA for the CDR3: TGCAGCGCGCCGGGACACCCAGTGGGCACTGAAGCTTTCTTT. This sequence encodes CSAPGHPVGTEAFF.

This clone was seen only a few times. The J gene is TRBJ1-6, the V gene TRBV4-2; D gene uncertain. From germline, CDR1 is LGHNA and CDR2 YNFKEQ. V shed 0 bases and J shed 10 bases, with 10 bases lying between them. This CDR3 has 14 amino acids. The CDR3 sequence is CASSQDWAGSPLHF. CDR3 bases: TGTGCCAGCAGCCAAGATTGGGCAGGCTCACCCCTCCACTTT.

The V call is TRBV28, the J call TRBJ1-1; D call uncertain. The CDR3 loop spans 12 amino acids. Between the trimmed V and J ends, which lost 5 bases and 6 bases, there was a span of 10 bases. Germline CDR1 reads MDHEN; CDR2 reads SYDVKM. The chain's CDR3 is CASSAYGAEAFF. DNA of the CDR3: TGTGCCAGCAGTGCCTACGGGGCTGAAGCTTTCTTT.

V gene TRBV6-5 combines with J gene TRBJ1-6; 7 bases are shared with TRBD1. The CDR3 totals 14 residues. Trimming at V came to 4 bases and at J to 6 bases, leaving 3 bases not matched to a gene. CDR1 and CDR2 (germline): MNHEY, SVGAGI. CDR3 in amino acids: CASSSTGRNSPLHF. CDR3 bases: TGTGCCAGCAGTTCGACAGGGCGTAATTCACCCCTCCACTTT.

J is TRBJ2-3 and V is TRBV19, with D tentatively TRBD2 (7 bases). The CDR3 is made up of 17 amino acids. V was cut by 5 bases and J by 5 bases, with 23 bases left in between. Per the germline V gene, CDR1 is LNHDA and CDR2 is SQIVND (reference sequence). The CDR3 here is CASSAFSTGSGVDTQYF. DNA of the CDR3: TGTGCCAGTAGTGCGTTCTCCACAGGGAGCGGGGTAGATACGCAGTATTTT.